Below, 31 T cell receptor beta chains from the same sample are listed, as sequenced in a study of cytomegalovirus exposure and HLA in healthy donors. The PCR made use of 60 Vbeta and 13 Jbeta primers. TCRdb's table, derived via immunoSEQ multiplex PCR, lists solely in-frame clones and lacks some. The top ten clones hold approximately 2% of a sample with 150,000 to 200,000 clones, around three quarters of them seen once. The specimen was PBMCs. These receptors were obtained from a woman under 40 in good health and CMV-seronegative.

CDR3 loop: CASSLAGGDYNEQFF. The CDR3 coding sequence is TGTGCCAGCAGCTTAGCAGGGGGCGACTACAATGAGCAGTTCTTC. The V and J genes are TRBV7-9 and TRBJ2-1; 7 bases match TRBD1. The CDR3 contains 15 residues. With 0 bases clipped from V and 3 bases from J, the junction kept 2 bases outside the gene matches. From germline, CDR1 is SEHNR and CDR2 FQNEAQ (reference sequence).

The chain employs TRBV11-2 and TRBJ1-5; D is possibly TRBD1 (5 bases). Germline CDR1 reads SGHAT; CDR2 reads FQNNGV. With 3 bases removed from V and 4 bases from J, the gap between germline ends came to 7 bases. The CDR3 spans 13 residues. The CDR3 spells CASSFGGNQPQHF. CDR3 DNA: TGTGCCAGCAGCTTCGGGGGTAATCAGCCCCAGCATTTT. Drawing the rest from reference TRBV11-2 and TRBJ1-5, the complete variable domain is EAGVAQSPRYKIIEKRQSVAFWCNPISGHATLYWYQQILGQGPKLLIQFQNNGVVDDSQLPKDRFSAERLKGVDSTLKIQPAKLEDSAVYLCASSFGGNQPQHFGDGTRLSIL.

The CDR3 loop is CASSQERSNEQFF. In DNA, the CDR3 is TGTGCCAGCAGCCAAGAGCGGAGCAATGAGCAGTTCTTC. The J gene is TRBJ2-1, the V gene TRBV4-2; D is unclear. The germline CDR1 and CDR2 sequences are LGHNA and YNFKEQ. The CDR3 runs to 13 residues. The V end lost 0 bases, the J end lost 6 bases, and 6 bases lay between the germline ends.

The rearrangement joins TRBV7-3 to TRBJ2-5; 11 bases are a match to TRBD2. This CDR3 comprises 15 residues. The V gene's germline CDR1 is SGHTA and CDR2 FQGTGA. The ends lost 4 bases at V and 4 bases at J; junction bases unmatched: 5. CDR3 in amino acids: CASSYGGTSGETQYF. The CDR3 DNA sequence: TGTGCCAGCAGCTACGGGGGGACTAGCGGAGAGACCCAGTACTTC.

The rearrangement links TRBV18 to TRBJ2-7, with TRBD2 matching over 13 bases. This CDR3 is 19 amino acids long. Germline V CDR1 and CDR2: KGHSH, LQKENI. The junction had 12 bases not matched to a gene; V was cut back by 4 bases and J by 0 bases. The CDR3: CASSLSGTSGIQNSYEQYF. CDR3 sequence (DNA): TGTGCCAGCTCACTCTCCGGGACTAGCGGGATCCAAAACTCCTACGAGCAGTACTTC.

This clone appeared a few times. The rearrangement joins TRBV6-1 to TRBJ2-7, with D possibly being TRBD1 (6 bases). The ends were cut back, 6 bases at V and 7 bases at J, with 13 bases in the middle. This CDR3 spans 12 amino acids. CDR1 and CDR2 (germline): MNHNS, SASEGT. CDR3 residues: CASSVQGREQYF. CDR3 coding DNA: TGTGCCAGCAGCGTACAGGGCCGGGAGCAGTACTTC.

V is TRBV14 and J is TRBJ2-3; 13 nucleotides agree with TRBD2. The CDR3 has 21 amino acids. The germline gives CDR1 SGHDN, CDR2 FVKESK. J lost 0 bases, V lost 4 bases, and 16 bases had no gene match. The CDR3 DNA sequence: TGTGCCAGCAGCCGACGACTAGCGGGGGGCCCCACCTTGTTTAGCACAGATACGCAGTATTTT. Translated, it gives CASSRRLAGGPTLFSTDTQYF.

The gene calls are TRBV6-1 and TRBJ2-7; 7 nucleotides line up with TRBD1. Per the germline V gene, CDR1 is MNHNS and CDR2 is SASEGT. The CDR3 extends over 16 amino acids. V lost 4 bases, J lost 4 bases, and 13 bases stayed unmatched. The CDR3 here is CASSATRGTDPYEQYF. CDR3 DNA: TGTGCCAGCAGTGCCACAAGAGGGACAGACCCTTACGAGCAGTACTTC.

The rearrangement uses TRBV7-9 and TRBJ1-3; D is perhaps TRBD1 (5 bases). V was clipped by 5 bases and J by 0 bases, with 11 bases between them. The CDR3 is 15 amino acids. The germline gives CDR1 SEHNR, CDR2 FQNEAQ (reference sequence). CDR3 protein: CASSSGTSSGNTIYF. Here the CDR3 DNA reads TGTGCCAGCAGCAGCGGGACTTCCTCTGGAAACACCATATATTTT.

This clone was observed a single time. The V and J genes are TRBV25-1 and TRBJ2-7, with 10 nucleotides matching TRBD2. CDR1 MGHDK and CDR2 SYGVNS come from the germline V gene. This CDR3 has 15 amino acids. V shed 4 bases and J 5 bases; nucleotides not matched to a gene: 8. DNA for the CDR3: TGTGCCAGCAGTGGGCGGCTAGCGGGGGACCACGAGCAGTACTTC. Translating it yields CASSGRLAGDHEQYF.

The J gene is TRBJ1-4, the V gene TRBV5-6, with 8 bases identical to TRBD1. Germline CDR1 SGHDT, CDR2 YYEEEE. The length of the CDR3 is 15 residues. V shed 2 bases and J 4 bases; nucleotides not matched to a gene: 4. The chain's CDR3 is CASSFPGGGNEKLFF. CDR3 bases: TGTGCCAGCAGCTTCCCAGGGGGCGGTAATGAAAAACTGTTTTTT.

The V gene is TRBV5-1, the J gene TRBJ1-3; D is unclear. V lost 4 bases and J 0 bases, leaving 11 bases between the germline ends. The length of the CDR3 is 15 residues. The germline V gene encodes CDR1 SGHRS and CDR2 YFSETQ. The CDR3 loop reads CASSGGVDSGNTIYF. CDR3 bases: TGCGCCAGCAGCGGCGGGGTCGACTCTGGAAACACCATATATTTT.

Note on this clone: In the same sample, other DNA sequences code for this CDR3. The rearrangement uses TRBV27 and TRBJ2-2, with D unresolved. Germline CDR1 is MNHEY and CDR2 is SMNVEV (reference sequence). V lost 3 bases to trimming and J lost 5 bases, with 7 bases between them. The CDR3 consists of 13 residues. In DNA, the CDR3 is TGTGCCAGCAGTTTTCGAGGAACCGGGGAGCTGTTTTTT. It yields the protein CASSFRGTGELFF.

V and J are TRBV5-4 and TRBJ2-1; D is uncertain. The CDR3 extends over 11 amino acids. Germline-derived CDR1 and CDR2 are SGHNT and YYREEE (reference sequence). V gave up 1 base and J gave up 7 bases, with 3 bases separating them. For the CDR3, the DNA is TGTGCCAGCAGCTTGCGGAATGAGCAGTTCTTC. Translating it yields CASSLRNEQFF.

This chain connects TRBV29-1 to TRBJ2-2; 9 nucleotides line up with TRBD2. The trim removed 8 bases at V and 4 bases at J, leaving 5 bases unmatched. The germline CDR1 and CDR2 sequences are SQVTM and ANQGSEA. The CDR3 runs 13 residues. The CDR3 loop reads CSTRLAATGELFF. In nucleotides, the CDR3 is TGCAGCACTAGACTAGCGGCCACCGGGGAGCTGTTTTTT.

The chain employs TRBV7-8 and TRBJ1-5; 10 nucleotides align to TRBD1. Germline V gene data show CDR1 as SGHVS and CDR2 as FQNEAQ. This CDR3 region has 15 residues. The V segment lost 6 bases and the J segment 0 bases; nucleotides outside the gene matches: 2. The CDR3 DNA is TGTGCCAGCAGGGGGACAGGGGATAGCAATCAGCCCCAGCATTTT. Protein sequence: CASRGTGDSNQPQHF.

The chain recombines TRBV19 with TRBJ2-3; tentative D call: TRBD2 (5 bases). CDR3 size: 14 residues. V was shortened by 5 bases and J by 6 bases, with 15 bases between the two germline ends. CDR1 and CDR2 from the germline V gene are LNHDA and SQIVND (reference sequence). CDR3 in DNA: TGTGCCAGTAGTGGTCCGGGGTCGCGCGATACGCAGTATTTT. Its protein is CASSGPGSRDTQYF. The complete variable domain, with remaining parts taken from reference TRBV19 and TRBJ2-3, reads DGGITQSPKYLFRKEGQNVTLSCEQNLNHDAMYWYRQDPGQGLRLIYYSQIVNDFQKGDIAEGYSVSREKKESFPLTVTSAQKNPTAFYLCASSGPGSRDTQYFGPGTRLTVL.

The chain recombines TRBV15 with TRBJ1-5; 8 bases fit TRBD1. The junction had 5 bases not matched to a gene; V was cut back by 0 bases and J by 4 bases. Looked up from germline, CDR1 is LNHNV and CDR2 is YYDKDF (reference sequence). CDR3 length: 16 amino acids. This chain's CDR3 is CATSRDLGQGNQPQHF. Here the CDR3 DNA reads TGTGCCACCAGCAGAGATTTAGGACAGGGTAATCAGCCCCAGCATTTT. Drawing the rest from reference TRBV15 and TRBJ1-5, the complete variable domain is DAMVIQNPRYQVTQFGKPVTLSCSQTLNHNVMYWYQQKSSQAPKLLFHYYDKDFNNEADTPDNFQSRRPNTSFCFLDIRSPGLGDTAMYLCATSRDLGQGNQPQHFGDGTRLSIL.

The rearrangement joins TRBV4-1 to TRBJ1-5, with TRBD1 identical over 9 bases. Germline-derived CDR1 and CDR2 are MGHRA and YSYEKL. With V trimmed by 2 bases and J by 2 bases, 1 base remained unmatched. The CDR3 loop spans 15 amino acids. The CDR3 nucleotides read TGCGCCAGCAGCCAATGGGACAGGGGCAATCAGCCCCAGCATTTT. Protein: CASSQWDRGNQPQHF.

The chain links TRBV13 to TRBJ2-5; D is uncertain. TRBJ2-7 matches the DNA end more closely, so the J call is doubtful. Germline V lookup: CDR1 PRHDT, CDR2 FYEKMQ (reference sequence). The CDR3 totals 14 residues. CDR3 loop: CASSFGGSSYEQYF. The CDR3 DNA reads TGTGCCAGCAGCTTCGGCGGATCCTCCTACGAGCAGTACTTC.

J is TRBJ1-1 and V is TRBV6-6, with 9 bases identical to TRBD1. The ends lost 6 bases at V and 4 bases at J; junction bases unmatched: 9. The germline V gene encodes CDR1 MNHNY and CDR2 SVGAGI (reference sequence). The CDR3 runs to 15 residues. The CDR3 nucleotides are TGTGCCAGCAGGCTACAGGGGGCGCGTAGCACTGAAGCTTTCTTT. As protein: CASRLQGARSTEAFF.

CDR3 sequence (DNA): TGTGCCAGCAGCCCAGGGACAGCTCAATCATACGAGCAGTACTTC. Its translation: CASSPGTAQSYEQYF. The V and J genes are TRBV7-6 and TRBJ2-7, with 7 bases that match TRBD1. The CDR3 spans 15 residues. In germline, CDR1 is SGHVS, CDR2 FNYEAQ. J lost 4 bases, V lost 5 bases, and 11 bases had no gene match. Variable domain in full (rest from reference TRBV7-6 and TRBJ2-7): GAGVSQSPRYKVTKRGQDVALRCDPISGHVSLYWYRQALGQGPEFLTYFNYEAQQDKSGLPNDRFSAERPEGSISTLTIQRTEQRDSAMYRCASSPGTAQSYEQYFGPGTRLTVT.

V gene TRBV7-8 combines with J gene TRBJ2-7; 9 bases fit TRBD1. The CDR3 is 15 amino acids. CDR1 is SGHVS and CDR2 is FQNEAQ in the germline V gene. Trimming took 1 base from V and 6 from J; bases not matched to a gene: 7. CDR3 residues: CASSLVETGGCEQYF. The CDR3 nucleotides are TGTGCCAGCAGCTTAGTAGAGACAGGGGGGTGCGAGCAGTACTTC.

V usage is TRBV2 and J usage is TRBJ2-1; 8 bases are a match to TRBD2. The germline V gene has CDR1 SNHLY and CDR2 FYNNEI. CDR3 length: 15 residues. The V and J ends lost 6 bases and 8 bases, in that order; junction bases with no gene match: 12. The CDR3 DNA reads TGTGCCAGCAGGGCCCTAGCGGGCGGCTATGATGAGCAGTTCTTC. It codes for CASRALAGGYDEQFF.

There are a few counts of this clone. CDR3 protein: CASSHIPGQGEDEQFF. The CDR3, as DNA: TGCGCCAGCAGCCACATACCGGGACAGGGTGAGGATGAGCAGTTCTTC. V gene TRBV5-1 combines with J gene TRBJ2-1, with 9 nucleotides matching TRBD1. Losses at the gene ends were 4 bases for V and 8 bases for J; bases not matched to a gene: 13. The germline CDR1 and CDR2 sequences are SGHRS and YFSETQ. This CDR3 spans 16 amino acids.

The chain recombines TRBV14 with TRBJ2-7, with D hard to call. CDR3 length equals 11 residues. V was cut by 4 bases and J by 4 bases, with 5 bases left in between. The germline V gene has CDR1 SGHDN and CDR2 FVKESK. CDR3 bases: TGTGCCAGCAGCCTCGGGTACGAGCAGTACTTC. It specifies CASSLGYEQYF.

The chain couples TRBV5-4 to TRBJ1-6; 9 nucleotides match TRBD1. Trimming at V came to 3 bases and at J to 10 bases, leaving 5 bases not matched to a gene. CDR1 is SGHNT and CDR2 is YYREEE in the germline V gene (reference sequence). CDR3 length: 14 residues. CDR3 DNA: TGTGCCAGCAGCTCTCGACAGGGGGAATCACCCCTCCACTTT. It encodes CASSSRQGESPLHF.

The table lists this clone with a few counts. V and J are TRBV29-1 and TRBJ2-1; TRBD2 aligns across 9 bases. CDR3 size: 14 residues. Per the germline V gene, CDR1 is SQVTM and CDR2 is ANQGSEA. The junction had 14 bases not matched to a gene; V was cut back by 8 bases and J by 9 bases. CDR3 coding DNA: TGCAGCTCCGTTGTTGGCGGGAGGGATAGTGAGCAGTTCTTC. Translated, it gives CSSVVGGRDSEQFF.

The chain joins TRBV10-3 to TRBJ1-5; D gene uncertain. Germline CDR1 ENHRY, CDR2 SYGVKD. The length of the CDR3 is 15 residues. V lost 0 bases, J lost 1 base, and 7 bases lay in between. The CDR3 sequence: CAISESRGSNQPQHF. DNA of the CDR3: TGTGCCATCAGTGAGTCGCGGGGAAGCAATCAGCCCCAGCATTTT.

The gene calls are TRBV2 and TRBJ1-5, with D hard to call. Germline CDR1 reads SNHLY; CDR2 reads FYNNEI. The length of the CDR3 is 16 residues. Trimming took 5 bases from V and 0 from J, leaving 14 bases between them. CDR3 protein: CASSHHTSGSNQPQHF. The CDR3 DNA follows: TGTGCCAGCAGTCACCACACGTCGGGTAGCAATCAGCCCCAGCATTTT.

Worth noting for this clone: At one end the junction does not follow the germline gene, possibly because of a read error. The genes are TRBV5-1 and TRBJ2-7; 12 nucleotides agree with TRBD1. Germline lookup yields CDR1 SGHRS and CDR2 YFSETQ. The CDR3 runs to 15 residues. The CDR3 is CASSSGGQGASRIEF. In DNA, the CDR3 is TGCGCCAGCAGCTCAGGGGGACAGGGGGCGAGCCGGATCGAATTC. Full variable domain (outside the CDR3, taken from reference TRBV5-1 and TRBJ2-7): KAGVTQTPRYLIKTRGQQVTLSCSPISGHRSVSWYQQTPGQGLQFLFEYFSETQRNKGNFPGRFSGRQFSNSRSEMNVSTLELGDSALYLCASSSGGQGASRIEFGPGTRLTVT.